This T cell receptor beta chain was sequenced during a study of tumor and adjacent non-tumor tissue in lung cancer (dated by TCRdb to 2016 to 2018). For the study in its entirety: The cohort included more than nine adenocarcinoma, a couple of squamous cell carcinoma and 1 small cell lung cancer patients. Among the approximately 15 patients, ages ranged from about 31 to 76 years, some ten were men and 5 were women, and disease was TNM stage I to III. In total, sequencing yielded 100 million to 150 million productive TCRbeta reads, which works out to an average of approximately 4 million reads per sample. Bulk TCRbeta repertoires were compared between lung tumor tissue and matched distant non-tumor lung tissue obtained from 15 lung cancer patients. For each patient, one tumor sample and one normal lung sample were taken, giving thirty paired specimens that underwent TCRbeta CDR3 sequencing. Study-level results and caveats: TCR diversity (inverse Simpson) was significantly higher in tumor than in normal lung tissue (around 450 vs 160, P = 0.0075, Mann-Whitney U test). Neither the sequencing platform nor unique molecular identifiers are named or mentioned anywhere in the methods. The top 100 clones accounted for a significantly larger cumulative portion of the repertoire in normal lung than in tumor tissue. TCR diversity was significantly higher in younger patients, and higher tumor TCR diversity was associated with shorter overall and disease-free survival. Peripheral blood was not sequenced, so blood TCRbeta repertoires were not examined in the lung cancer patients of the study. Only roughly 14 patients were included in the cohort, and the need for larger samples and more detailed clinical data was noted by the authors.

Libraries came from multiplex PCR. Instrument used: Illumina HiSeq 2500. TCRbeta libraries were constructed through three rounds of nested PCR with primers (Table S4) according to protocols modified from ARM-PCR. Before sequencing, PCR products of 200-500 bp were excised from the gel and purified with the QIAquick gel extraction kit. The study's own analysis went as follows. Reads were cleaned using Trimmomatic, were merged into complete CDR3 sequences using FLASH, and were assigned to V(D)J germline segments using MiTCR. Clonal diversity was computed as the inverse Simpson's index with VDJtools. In-frame sequences lacking a premature stop codon were counted as productive reads. The raw public data were reprocessed by TCRdb itself: fastp quality trimming at Q25, MiXCR clonotype calling, in-frame beta chains only. Each CDR3 protein appears once, grouped with its most common genes and DNA. The V and J calls reflect TCRdb's pipeline rather than the authors' work. Counted in this sample were 100,000 to 120,000 distinct CDR3 sequences; over 75% of them appeared once. The ten largest account for approximately 24% of the sample.

Bulk unsorted tissue served as the source for RNA extraction, and RNA quality was assessed using a NanoDrop ND-1000 and an Agilent 2100. Newly diagnosed lung cancer patients without prior chemotherapy who had been admitted for thoracic surgery in China between August and November 2014 were enrolled as donors. Anyone who had undergone radiotherapy or chemotherapy before, or who had another cancer at the same time, was left out of the study. Surgical tissue pieces of roughly 1-2.2 cm3 were preserved in RNAlater solution and were kept at -80 degrees C until use. The cysteine opens and the phenylalanine closes a CDR3 of 14 amino acids. Only the CDR3 region is kept as DNA, spanning 42 bases read in frame from base 1. As regards this clonotype: This receptor's antigen is unknown. A junction boundary mismatches the germline segment, possibly from a read error.

The sequence is built from TRBV12-3 or TRBV12-4 and TRBJ1-6, with a weak D call of TRBD1 (6 bases match). Sequenced material: lung tumor tissue. This sequence was found in a man in his 70s with non-small cell lung cancer. The CDR3: CASSRTVYNSPLNF. The DNA sequence is given as TGTGCGAGCAGTCGGACAGTCTATAATTCACCACTCAACTTT.